This T cell receptor beta chain stems from a study of regulatory T cells in long-lasting Graves disease. General study findings and limits: Persistent Graves' patients showed less TCR diversity than newly diagnosed ones. Repertoires from persistent disease leaned toward TRBV28, TRBJ1-2 and TRBJ2-5.

CDR1 and CDR2 (germline): MDHEN, SYDVKM. V was shortened by 2 bases and J by 6 bases, with 13 bases between the two germline ends. The CDR3 has 14 residues. This clonotype has at least ten counts. Its antigen is unknown. As for time point: persistent/refractory GD, antithyroid drugs over 5 years with positive TRAb. From RNA extracted from PBMCs, the TCR library was made. iRepertoire HTBI primers and Arm-PCR of CDR3 regions built TCR beta libraries. From the multiplex PCR reads, TCRdb called clonotypes with MiXCR, one entry per CDR3 protein. Of around 500,000 distinct CDR3 sequences listed, around 21% were seen once; the top ten hold about 8.3%.

The sequence was obtained from a female donor with Graves disease. The material was peripheral blood mononuclear cells (PBMCs), obtained when the disease was refractory, from a patient treated with antithyroid drugs. The chain combines TRBV28 with TRBJ1-1, with a tentative D call TRBD1 (6 bases). Here the CDR3 reads CASSLSQGSSEAFF. Written as DNA, the CDR3 is TGTGCCAGCAGTTTAAGTCAGGGGAGTTCTGAAGCTTTCTTT.